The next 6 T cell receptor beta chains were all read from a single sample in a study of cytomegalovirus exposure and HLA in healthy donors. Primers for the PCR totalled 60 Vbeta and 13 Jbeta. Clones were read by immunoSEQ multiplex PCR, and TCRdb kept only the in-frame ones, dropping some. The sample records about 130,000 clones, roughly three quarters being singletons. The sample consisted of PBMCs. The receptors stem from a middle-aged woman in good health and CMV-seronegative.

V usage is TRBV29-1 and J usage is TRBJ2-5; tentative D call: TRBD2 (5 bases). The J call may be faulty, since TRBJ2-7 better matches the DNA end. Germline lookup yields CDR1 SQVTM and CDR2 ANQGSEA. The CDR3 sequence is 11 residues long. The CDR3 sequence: CSFGVGDEQYF. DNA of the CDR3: TGCAGCTTCGGGGTTGGAGACGAGCAGTACTTC.

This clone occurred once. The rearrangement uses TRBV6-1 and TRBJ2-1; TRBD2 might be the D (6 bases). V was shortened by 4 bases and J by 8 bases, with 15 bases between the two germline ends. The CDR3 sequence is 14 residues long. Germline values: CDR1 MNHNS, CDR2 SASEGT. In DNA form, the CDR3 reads TGTGCCAGCAGTGTCTACGGGAGTCGGGATGAGCAGTTCTTC. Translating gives CASSVYGSRDEQFF.

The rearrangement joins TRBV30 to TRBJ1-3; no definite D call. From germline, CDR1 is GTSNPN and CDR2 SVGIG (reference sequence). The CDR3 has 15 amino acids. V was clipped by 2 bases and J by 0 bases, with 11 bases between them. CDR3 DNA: TGTGCCTGGAGTCCGGGCACTAGCTCTGGAAACACCATATATTTT. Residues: CAWSPGTSSGNTIYF.

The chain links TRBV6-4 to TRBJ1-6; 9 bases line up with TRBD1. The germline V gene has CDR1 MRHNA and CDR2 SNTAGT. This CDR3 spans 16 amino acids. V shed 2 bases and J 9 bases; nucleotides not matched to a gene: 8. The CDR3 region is CASSDGGQGSSSPLHF. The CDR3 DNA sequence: TGTGCCAGCAGTGACGGGGGACAGGGTAGCAGTTCACCCCTCCACTTT.

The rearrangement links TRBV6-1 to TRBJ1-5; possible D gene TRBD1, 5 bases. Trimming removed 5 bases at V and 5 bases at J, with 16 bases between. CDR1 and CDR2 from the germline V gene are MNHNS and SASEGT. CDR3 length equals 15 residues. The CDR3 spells CASSRNRGGDQPQHF. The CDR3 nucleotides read TGTGCCAGCAGTCGTAATCGGGGGGGGGATCAGCCCCAGCATTTT.

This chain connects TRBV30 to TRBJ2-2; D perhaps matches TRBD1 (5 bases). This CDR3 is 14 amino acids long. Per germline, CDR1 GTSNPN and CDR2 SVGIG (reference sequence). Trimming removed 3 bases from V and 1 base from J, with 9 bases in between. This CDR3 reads CAWRKGLNTGELFF. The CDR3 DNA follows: TGTGCCTGGAGGAAGGGGTTGAACACCGGGGAGCTGTTTTTT.